A selection of T cell receptor beta chains follows, all from one sample in a study of naive and memory T cell subsets. MiXCR, run by TCRdb on the 5' RACE reads, gives a single entry per CDR3 protein. The sample shows 50,000 to 60,000 distinct CDR3 sequences, roughly 7.5% of them seen only once. These receptors all stem from a female donor in good health. The CDR3 runs from the conserved cysteine through the conserved F or W. The order of the fields is J gene, clone size, V gene, D gene, CDR3 DNA, CDR3 protein. The D gene is left open where the match is weak. The size entry is marked missing in some rows and otherwise reads once, few, many or a size class.

TRBJ1-5 once TRBV28 NA TGTGCCGGGCAAGACAGCCACAATCAGCCCCAGCATTTT CAGQDSHNQPQHF
TRBJ2-5 NA TRBV6-6 TRBD1 TGTGCCAGCAGTTACCCGACAGGGGGCCGCCCAGAGACCCAGTACTTC CASSYPTGGRPETQYF
TRBJ2-7 many TRBV29-1 NA TGCAGCGTCCAGAGGACGGCCTCCTACGAGCAGTACTTC CSVQRTASYEQYF
TRBJ2-3 NA TRBV12-3/TRBV12-4 TRBD2 TGTGCCAGCAGCCCGGGGGGGCGGCGCACAGATACGCAGTATTTT CASSPGGRRTDTQYF
TRBJ2-1 few TRBV4-1 NA TGCGCCAGCAGCCAGCTGACTGACTCTGAGCAGTTCTTC CASSQLTDSEQFF
TRBJ1-1 many TRBV13 NA TGTGCCAGCAGCTGGCGTGGGGCGTTGAGCACTGAAGCTTTCTTT CASSWRGALSTEAFF
TRBJ1-2 few TRBV7-9 TRBD1 TGTGCCAGCAGCTATCAGGTCGCAGGGGGCTTCTATGGCTACACCTTC CASSYQVAGGFYGYTF
TRBJ1-2 many TRBV6-5 TRBD1 TGTGCCAGCAGTAAGGACAGGGGCGGCTATGGCTACACCTTC CASSKDRGGYGYTF
TRBJ2-7 many TRBV11-2 NA TGTGCCAGCAGCGTAGCGTTCTACGAGCAGTACTTC CASSVAFYEQYF
TRBJ1-1 few TRBV18 NA TGTGCCAGCTCACCACGCGAGCGAGGGCTCAGGAGCACTGAAGCTTTCTTT CASSPRERGLRSTEAFF
TRBJ1-1 many TRBV28 NA TGTGCCAGCAGTATCGGGGTGGCTGAAGCTTTCTTT CASSIGVAEAFF
TRBJ1-1 many TRBV14 NA TGTGCCAGCAGCCAAGCTGGGATGAACACTGAAGCTTTCTTT CASSQAGMNTEAFF
TRBJ1-2 few TRBV19 NA TGTGCCAGTAGTATGAAACACAGGAACGTTTATGGCGACACCTTC CASSMKHRNVYGDTF
TRBJ2-7 NA TRBV20-1 NA TGCAGTGCTAGCCATCCCTCTGGCGGGTTCTCCTACGAGCAGTACTTC CSASHPSGGFSYEQYF
TRBJ1-2 few TRBV29-1 NA TGCAGCGTTGGAGGGGAAGCTGCGGATGGCTACACCTTC CSVGGEAADGYTF
TRBJ2-3 many TRBV7-2 NA TGTGCCAGCAGCTTTTACAGTGGTGATACGCAGTATTTT CASSFYSGDTQYF
TRBJ2-4 NA TRBV12-3/TRBV12-4 NA TGTGCCAGCAGTTTGGTAGAATTAGCCAAAAACATTCAGTACTTC CASSLVELAKNIQYF
TRBJ2-1 NA TRBV12-5 TRBD2 TGTGCTAGTGGTTTGGTAGTGGTTCTAGCGGGAGATTACAATGAGCAGTTCTTC CASGLVVVLAGDYNEQFF
TRBJ2-1 NA TRBV25-1 TRBD1 TGTGCCAGCAGTGGGAGTTGGGGGACAGGGCACTACAATGAGCAGTTCTTC CASSGSWGTGHYNEQFF
TRBJ1-2 many TRBV25-1 NA TGTGCCAGCAGTGATCAGAAAGGGGATCGAAGGACCGGAATCTATGGCTACACCTTC CASSDQKGDRRTGIYGYTF
TRBJ2-3 few TRBV11-2 NA TGTGCCAGCAGCCCGGCGAGCAGGGCACAGACAGATACGCAGTATTTT CASSPASRAQTDTQYF
TRBJ2-7 few TRBV11-2 TRBD1 TGTGCCAGCAGAGTCGGGACAGGTCACGAGCAGTACTTC CASRVGTGHEQYF
TRBJ1-3 many TRBV12-3/TRBV12-4 NA TGTGCCAGCAGTTCCGGTAGAGTGGCCCGAAACACCATATATTTT CASSSGRVARNTIYF
TRBJ2-7 NA TRBV5-4 NA TGTGCCAGCAGTCAGGATTACGGGTACGAGCAGTACTTC CASSQDYGYEQYF
TRBJ1-5 few TRBV12-3/TRBV12-4 NA TGTGCCAGCAGTTTATTCGAAACTCAGCCCCAGCATTTT CASSLFETQPQHF
TRBJ2-3 NA TRBV7-8 TRBD1 TGTGCCAGCAGCTTAGATCAGGGGGCCCCAGATACGCAGTATTTT CASSLDQGAPDTQYF
TRBJ1-4 NA TRBV6-2/TRBV6-3 NA TGTGCCAGCAGAATCGTAGGACAGCCAAATGAAAAACTGTTTTTT CASRIVGQPNEKLFF
TRBJ2-5 many TRBV7-3 TRBD2 TGTGCCAGCAGCTTGGGAGGACTAGCGGGACAAGAGACCCAGTACTTC CASSLGGLAGQETQYF
TRBJ1-1 NA TRBV18 NA TGTGCCAGCTCACAAGGGCCAGCCGGTTACACTGAAGCTTACTTT CASSQGPAGYTEAYF
TRBJ1-6 many TRBV12-3/TRBV12-4 NA TGTGCCAGCAGGGGTGGAGGCGAGGCTTTGGGGTCACCCCTCCACTTT CASRGGGEALGSPLHF
TRBJ2-1 NA TRBV6-2/TRBV6-3 TRBD2 TGTGTCAGCAGCCCCCGGACTAGCGGGGGGTATAATGAGCAGTTCTTC CVSSPRTSGGYNEQFF
TRBJ2-3 NA TRBV20-1 NA TGCAGTGCTGTCCCATCTATTCCGGGGCGACTCACAGATACGCAGTATTTT CSAVPSIPGRLTDTQYF
TRBJ1-6 NA TRBV27 NA TGTGCCAGCAGTTTATTTCCCCGGGGGGGCGGTAATTCACCCCTCCACTTT CASSLFPRGGGNSPLHF
TRBJ2-3 few TRBV21-1 NA TGTGCCAGCAGCATTGGGATGAATCGGGGCACAGATACGCAGTATTTT CASSIGMNRGTDTQYF
TRBJ1-6 many TRBV12-3/TRBV12-4 NA TGTGCCAGCAATTTATTGGGGGATTCACCCCTCCACTTT CASNLLGDSPLHF
TRBJ1-1 many TRBV6-5 TRBD1 TGTGCCAGCAGGGGGGACAGGGAAGAAGCTTTCTTT CASRGDREEAFF
TRBJ2-3 few TRBV11-1 NA TGTGCCAGCAGCCCAACCGGACATATCAAAAGCACAGATACGCAGTATTTT CASSPTGHIKSTDTQYF
TRBJ1-5 many TRBV12-3/TRBV12-4 TRBD1 TGTGCCAGCAGGTTGACAGGGGATCAGCCCCAGCATTTT CASRLTGDQPQHF
TRBJ1-5 NA TRBV28 NA TGTGCCAGCAATAGACGGAATCCCAATCAGCCCCAGCATTTT CASNRRNPNQPQHF
TRBJ2-7 many TRBV5-1 NA TGCGCCAGCAGCTTAGGGGGTACCTACGAGCAGTACTTC CASSLGGTYEQYF
TRBJ2-7 few TRBV7-3 NA TGTGCCAGCAGCTTAGCCTTAACGGGTCCCTACGAGCAGTACTTC CASSLALTGPYEQYF